The next 10 T cell receptor beta chains were all read from a single sample in a study of shared clonotypes between healthy human individuals. Clones were sequenced by immunoSEQ multiplex PCR, and TCRdb holds only the in-frame ones, with some missing. Found here are about 2.4 million clones, more than 80% of them singletons; the top ten hold around 0.14%. Sequenced sample: naive CD4+ T cells sorted from blood. Subset in this sample: CD45RA+ positively selected. The receptor set was obtained from a man between 18 and 35 years old in good health.

As to this clone: The sample holds other DNA sequences that translate to the same CDR3. This chain connects TRBV30 to TRBJ1-2, with no clear D. With 3 bases removed from V and 2 bases from J, the gap between germline ends came to 10 bases. The germline gives CDR1 GTSNPN, CDR2 SVGIG (reference sequence). The CDR3 is 13 amino acids. The CDR3 bases are TGTGCCTGGAGCACCGGGCCAAACTATGGCTACACCTTC. Translating gives CAWSTGPNYGYTF.

The chain carries TRBV2 and TRBJ2-6; D remains unclear. The V gene lost 9 bases and the J gene lost 2 bases, with 20 bases spanning the gap. The germline V gene encodes CDR1 SNHLY and CDR2 FYNNEI. The CDR3 has 17 residues. The DNA for the CDR3 is TGTGCCAGTAGGGTCGGGTGGTTCCAGACTGGGGCCAACGTCCTGACTTTC. Translating gives CASRVGWFQTGANVLTF.

Of note for this clone: Within the sample, other DNA sequences also encode this same CDR3. J is TRBJ2-7 and V is TRBV30; 10 bases are a match to TRBD2. CDR1 is GTSNPN and CDR2 is SVGIG in the germline V gene (reference sequence). This CDR3 is built from 14 residues. The J segment lost 5 bases and the V segment lost 0 bases, leaving 4 bases of the junction unmatched. CDR3 in DNA: TGTGCCTGGAGTGTGGGGCTAGCGGGGGACGAGCAGTACTTC. Encoded protein: CAWSVGLAGDEQYF.

This chain connects TRBV7-9 to TRBJ1-4, with TRBD1 as a possible D gene (6 bases). The CDR3 consists of 15 residues. V was pared by 5 bases and J by 7 bases, with 17 bases between. From germline, CDR1 is SEHNR and CDR2 FQNEAQ (reference sequence). CDR3 region: CASSERDTSLEKLFF. DNA for the CDR3: TGTGCCAGCAGCGAAAGGGACACGAGCCTTGAAAAACTGTTTTTT.

The J gene is TRBJ2-7, the V gene TRBV30, with 8 bases fitting TRBD1. In germline, CDR1 is GTSNPN, CDR2 SVGIG (reference sequence). The CDR3 spans 14 residues. With 6 bases clipped from V and 4 bases from J, the junction kept 11 bases outside the gene matches. The DNA of the CDR3 is TGTGCCTGCAAGGGGCAGGGGGCATCGTACGAGCAGTACTTC. Its protein product is CACKGQGASYEQYF.

The chain combines TRBV5-3 with TRBJ2-3, with D possibly being TRBD2 (6 bases). TRBV5-3 counts as an open reading frame of uncertain function. Trimming removed 1 base at V and 4 bases at J, with 10 bases between. CDR3 length equals 14 residues. CDR3 in amino acids: CARSLTGVADTQYF. The CDR3 DNA reads as TGTGCCAGAAGCTTGACGGGAGTCGCAGATACGCAGTATTTT.

The CDR3 sequence: CASSPVAGLYEQYF. For the CDR3, the DNA is TGTGCCAGCAGCCCCGTAGCGGGACTCTACGAGCAGTACTTC. This chain uses TRBV5-4 with TRBJ2-7; 8 bases agree with TRBD2. The germline V gene has CDR1 SGHNT and CDR2 YYREEE (reference sequence). The CDR3 sequence is 14 residues long. The trim removed 4 bases at V and 3 bases at J, leaving 6 bases unmatched.

The genes are TRBV27 and TRBJ2-1, with D possibly being TRBD2 (6 bases). The length of the CDR3 is 14 residues. Germline V gene lookup returns CDR1 MNHEY and CDR2 SMNVEV (reference sequence). Trimming took 2 bases from V and 6 from J, leaving 11 bases between them. CDR3 amino acids: CASSLTSPLNEQFF. The CDR3, as DNA: TGTGCCAGCAGTTTAACTAGCCCCCTCAATGAGCAGTTCTTC.

This sequence joins TRBV19 and TRBJ2-7; 7 bases map to TRBD1. V was pared by 8 bases and J by 2 bases, with 9 bases of the junction left unmatched. CDR3 length: 14 residues. Germline-derived CDR1 and CDR2 are LNHDA and SQIVND (reference sequence). This CDR3 is CASHNGDSTYEQYF. CDR3 DNA: TGTGCCAGTCATAACGGGGACAGTACCTACGAGCAGTACTTC.

On this clone itself: This specimen includes other DNA sequences encoding the same CDR3. V gene TRBV7-2 combines with J gene TRBJ1-1; no reliable D call. V gave up 0 bases and J gave up 0 bases, with 8 bases separating them. The CDR3 loop spans 15 amino acids. Germline V gene data show CDR1 as SGHTA and CDR2 as FQGNSA. The chain's CDR3 is CASSLASVMNTEAFF. DNA of the CDR3: TGTGCCAGCAGCTTAGCTTCTGTTATGAACACTGAAGCTTTCTTT.